This T cell receptor beta chain was recovered during a study of control samples from healthy donors and cancer patients. With V trimmed by 1 base and J by 9 bases, 9 bases remained unmatched. CDR3 size: 15 residues. From germline, CDR1 is SGHTA and CDR2 FQGNSA. Sequencing used immunoSEQ multiplex PCR; TCRdb keeps in-frame clones, though not all of them. The sample lists under 200,000 clones, approximately 90% occurring once. The TCR comes from a woman aged 25 to 39 in good health. The sample comprised blood. This chain connects TRBV7-2 to TRBJ2-1; 7 bases line up with TRBD2. This CDR3 reads CASSLEARGVGEQFF. As DNA, the CDR3 is TGTGCCAGCAGCTTAGAAGCCCGGGGGGTTGGTGAGCAGTTCTTC. Based on the CDR3 plus reference TRBV7-2 and TRBJ2-1, the full variable domain is GAGVSQSPSNKVTEKGKDVELRCDPISGHTALYWYRQSLGQGLEFLIYFQGNSAPDKSGLPSDRFSAERTGGSVSTLTIQRTQQEDSAVYLCASSLEARGVGEQFFGPGTRLTVL.